The clone carrying this TCR beta chain was observed a handful of times. What it binds is unknown. These data are taken from a study of blood T cells in healthy people across ages. Study as a whole: Capture by template switching was about one barcoded beta molecule per two T cells.

Points from the study as a whole: Naive T cell percentage strongly correlated with TCR beta diversity. Conclusively comparing naive with antigen-experienced cells was impossible with unsorted PBMCs.

Primers used in a second PCR of roughly 6 to 11 cycles were a sample-barcoded 5' primer and a J-beta primer mix. From each sample, at least 2.5 million paired-end reads containing CDR3 were obtained. TCRdb reanalysed the 5' RACE reads using MiXCR and keeps one entry per CDR3 protein. The sample includes 870,000 or so distinct CDR3 sequences, roughly 26% of them seen just once. The V and J ends lost 0 bases and 1 base respectively, with 13 bases between them. There are 16 residues in the CDR3. Germline V CDR1 and CDR2: SGDLS, YYNGEE. Sample: blood. The origin of this receptor is a woman aged 80 or over in good health. The gene calls are TRBV9 and TRBJ2-5; no clear D gene. For the CDR3, the DNA is TGTGCCAGCAGCGTAGCCGGTGGGGTTCGCCAAGAGACCCAGTACTTC. Translation: CASSVAGGVRQETQYF.